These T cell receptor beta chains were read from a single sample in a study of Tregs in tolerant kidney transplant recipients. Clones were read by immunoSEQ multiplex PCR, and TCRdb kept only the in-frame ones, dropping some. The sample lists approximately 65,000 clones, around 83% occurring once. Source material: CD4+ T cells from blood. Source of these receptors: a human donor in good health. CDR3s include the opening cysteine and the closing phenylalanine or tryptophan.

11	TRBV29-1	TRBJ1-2	CSVGQDYGYTF
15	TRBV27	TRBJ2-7	CASSFGQGSSYEQYF
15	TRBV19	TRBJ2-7	CASTPRLVSNGEQYF
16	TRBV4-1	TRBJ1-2	CASSQDSTPRNYGYTF
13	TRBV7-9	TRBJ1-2	CASSLGRAGGYTF
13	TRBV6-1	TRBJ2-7	CASSVGQVYEQYF
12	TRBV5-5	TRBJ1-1	CASSLSRGEAFF
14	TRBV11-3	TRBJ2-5	CASGSRGGQETQYF
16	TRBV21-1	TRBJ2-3	CASSNATGTSTDTQYF
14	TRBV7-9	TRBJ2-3	CASRLTGGPDTQYF
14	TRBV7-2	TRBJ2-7	CASSLARATYEQYF
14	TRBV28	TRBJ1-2	CASSLPRGDYGYTF
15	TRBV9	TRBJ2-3	CASSLGQGRIDTQYF
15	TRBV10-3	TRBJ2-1	CAISETGLSGNEQFF
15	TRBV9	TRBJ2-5	CASSVGADSQETQYF
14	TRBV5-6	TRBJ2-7	CASSYRGLSYEQYF
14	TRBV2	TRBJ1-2	CASSVERNNYGYTF
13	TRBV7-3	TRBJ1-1	CASSLGNSAEAFF
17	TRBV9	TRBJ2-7	CASSVGFWREPPHEQYF
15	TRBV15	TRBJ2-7	CATSTRQGARGEQYF
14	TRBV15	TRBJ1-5	CATSNMTVNQPQHF